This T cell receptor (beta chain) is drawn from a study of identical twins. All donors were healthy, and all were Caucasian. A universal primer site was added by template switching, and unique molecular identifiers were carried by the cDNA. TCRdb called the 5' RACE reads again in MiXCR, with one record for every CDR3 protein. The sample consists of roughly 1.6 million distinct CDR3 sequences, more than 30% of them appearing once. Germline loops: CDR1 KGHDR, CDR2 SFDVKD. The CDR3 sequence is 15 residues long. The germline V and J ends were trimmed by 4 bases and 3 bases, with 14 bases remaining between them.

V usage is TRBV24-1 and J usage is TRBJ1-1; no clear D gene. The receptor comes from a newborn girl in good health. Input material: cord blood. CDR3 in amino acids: CATSDPSRGDTEAFF. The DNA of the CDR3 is TGTGCCACCAGTGACCCCTCCCGGGGAGACACTGAAGCTTTCTTT.